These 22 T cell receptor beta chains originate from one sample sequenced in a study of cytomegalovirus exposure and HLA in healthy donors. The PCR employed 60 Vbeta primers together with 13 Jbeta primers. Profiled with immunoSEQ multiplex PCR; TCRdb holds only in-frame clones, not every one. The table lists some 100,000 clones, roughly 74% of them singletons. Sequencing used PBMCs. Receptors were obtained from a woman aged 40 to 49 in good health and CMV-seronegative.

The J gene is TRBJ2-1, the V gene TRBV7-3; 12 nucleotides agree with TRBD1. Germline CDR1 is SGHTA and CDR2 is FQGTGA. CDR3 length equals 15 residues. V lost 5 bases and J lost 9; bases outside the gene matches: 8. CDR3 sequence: CASSPGTGGAGEQFF. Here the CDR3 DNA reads TGTGCCAGCAGCCCCGGGACAGGGGGCGCGGGTGAGCAGTTCTTC. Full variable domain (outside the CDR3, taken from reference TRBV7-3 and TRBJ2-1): GAGVSQTPSNKVTEKGKYVELRCDPISGHTALYWYRQSLGQGPEFLIYFQGTGAADDSGLPNDRFFAVRPEGSVSTLKIQRTERGDSAVYLCASSPGTGGAGEQFFGPGTRLTVL.

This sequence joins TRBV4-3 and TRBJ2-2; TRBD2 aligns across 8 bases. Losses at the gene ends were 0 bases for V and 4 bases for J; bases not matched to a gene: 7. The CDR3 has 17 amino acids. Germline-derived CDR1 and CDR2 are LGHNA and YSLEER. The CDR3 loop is CASSQEGAGASTGELFF. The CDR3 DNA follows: TGCGCCAGCAGCCAAGAAGGAGCGGGGGCCAGCACCGGGGAGCTGTTTTTT.

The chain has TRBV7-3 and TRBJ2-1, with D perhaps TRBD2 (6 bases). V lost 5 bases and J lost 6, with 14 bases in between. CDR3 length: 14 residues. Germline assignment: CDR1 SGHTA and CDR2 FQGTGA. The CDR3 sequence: CASSARLGFNEQFF. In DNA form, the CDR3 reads TGTGCCAGCAGCGCCAGACTAGGTTTCAATGAGCAGTTCTTC.

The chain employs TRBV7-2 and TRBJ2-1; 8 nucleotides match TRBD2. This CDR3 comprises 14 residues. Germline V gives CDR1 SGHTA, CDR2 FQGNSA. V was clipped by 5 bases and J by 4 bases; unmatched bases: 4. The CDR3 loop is CASSRGGLYNEQFF. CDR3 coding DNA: TGTGCCAGCAGCCGGGGGGGACTGTACAATGAGCAGTTCTTC. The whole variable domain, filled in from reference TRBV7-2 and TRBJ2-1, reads GAGVSQSPSNKVTEKGKDVELRCDPISGHTALYWYRQSLGQGLEFLIYFQGNSAPDKSGLPSDRFSAERTGGSVSTLTIQRTQQEDSAVYLCASSRGGLYNEQFFGPGTRLTVL.

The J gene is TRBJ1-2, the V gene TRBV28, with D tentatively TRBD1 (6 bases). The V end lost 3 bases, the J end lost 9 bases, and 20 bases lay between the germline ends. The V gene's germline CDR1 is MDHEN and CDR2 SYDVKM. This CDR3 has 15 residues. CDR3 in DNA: TGTGCCAGCAGTTTTAGCGGGCAGGGGATCATCAGCTACACCTTC. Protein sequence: CASSFSGQGIISYTF.

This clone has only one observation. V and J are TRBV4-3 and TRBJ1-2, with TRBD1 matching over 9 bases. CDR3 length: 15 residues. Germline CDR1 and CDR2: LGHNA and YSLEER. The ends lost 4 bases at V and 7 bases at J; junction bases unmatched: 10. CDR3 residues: CASSLSTGTGLGYTF. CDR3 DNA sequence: TGCGCCAGCAGCCTCTCTACCGGGACAGGGCTTGGCTACACCTTC.

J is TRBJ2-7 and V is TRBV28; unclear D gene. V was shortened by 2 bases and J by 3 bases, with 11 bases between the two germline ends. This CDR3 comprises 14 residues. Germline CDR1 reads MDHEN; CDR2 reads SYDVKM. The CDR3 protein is CASSLARLLYEQYF. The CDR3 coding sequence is TGTGCCAGCAGTTTAGCTAGACTCCTCTACGAGCAGTACTTC.

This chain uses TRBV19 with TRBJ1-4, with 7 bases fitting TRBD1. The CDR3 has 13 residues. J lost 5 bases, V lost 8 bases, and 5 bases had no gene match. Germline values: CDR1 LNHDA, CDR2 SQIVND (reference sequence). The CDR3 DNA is TGTGCCAGTTCCGGGACAGTAAATGAAAAACTGTTTTTT. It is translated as CASSGTVNEKLFF.

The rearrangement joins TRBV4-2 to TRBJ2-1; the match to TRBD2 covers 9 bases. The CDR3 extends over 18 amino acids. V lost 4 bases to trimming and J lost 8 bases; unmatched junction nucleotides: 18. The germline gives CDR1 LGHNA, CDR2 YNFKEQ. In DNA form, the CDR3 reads TGTGCCAGCAGCCCCCGAAAACTCCTAGCGGGAATTATCGATGAGCAGTTCTTC. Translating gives CASSPRKLLAGIIDEQFF.

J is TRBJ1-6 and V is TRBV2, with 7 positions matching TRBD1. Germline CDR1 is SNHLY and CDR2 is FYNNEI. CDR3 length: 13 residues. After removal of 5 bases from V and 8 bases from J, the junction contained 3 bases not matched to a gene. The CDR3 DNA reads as TGTGCCAGCAGTCCCGGGACAGATTCACCCCTCCACTTT. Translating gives CASSPGTDSPLHF.

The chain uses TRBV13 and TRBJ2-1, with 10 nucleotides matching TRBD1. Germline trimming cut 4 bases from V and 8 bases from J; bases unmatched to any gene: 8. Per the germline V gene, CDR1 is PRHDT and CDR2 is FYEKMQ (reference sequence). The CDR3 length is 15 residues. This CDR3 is CASSSSGTGEHEQFF. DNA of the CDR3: TGTGCCAGCAGCTCCTCCGGGACAGGGGAACATGAGCAGTTCTTC.

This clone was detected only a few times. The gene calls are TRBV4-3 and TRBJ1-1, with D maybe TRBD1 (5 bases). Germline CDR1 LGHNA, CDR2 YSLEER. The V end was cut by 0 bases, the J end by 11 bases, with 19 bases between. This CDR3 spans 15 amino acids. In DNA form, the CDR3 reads TGCGCCAGCAGCCAAGATCGCTCGATGGTTGGGGGGGCTTTCTTT. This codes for CASSQDRSMVGGAFF.

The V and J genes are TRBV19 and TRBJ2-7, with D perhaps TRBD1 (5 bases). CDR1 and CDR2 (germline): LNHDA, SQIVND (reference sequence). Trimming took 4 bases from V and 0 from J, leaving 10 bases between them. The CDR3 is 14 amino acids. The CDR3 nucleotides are TGTGCCAGTAGTACGACCCAGGGCTCCTACGAGCAGTACTTC. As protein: CASSTTQGSYEQYF.

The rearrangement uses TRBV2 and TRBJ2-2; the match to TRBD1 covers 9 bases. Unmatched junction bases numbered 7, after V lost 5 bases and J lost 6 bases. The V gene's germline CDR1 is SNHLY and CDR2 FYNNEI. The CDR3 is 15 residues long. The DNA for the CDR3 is TGTGCCAGCAGTCCGGGACAGGGTAACCCCGGGGAGCTGTTTTTT. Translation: CASSPGQGNPGELFF.

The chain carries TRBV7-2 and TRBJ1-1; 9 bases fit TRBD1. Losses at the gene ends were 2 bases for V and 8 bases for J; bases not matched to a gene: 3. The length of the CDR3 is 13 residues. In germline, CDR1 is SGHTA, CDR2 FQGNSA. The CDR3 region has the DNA TGTGCCAGCAGCTTATTCGACAGGGGGGAAGCTTTCTTT. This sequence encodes CASSLFDRGEAFF.

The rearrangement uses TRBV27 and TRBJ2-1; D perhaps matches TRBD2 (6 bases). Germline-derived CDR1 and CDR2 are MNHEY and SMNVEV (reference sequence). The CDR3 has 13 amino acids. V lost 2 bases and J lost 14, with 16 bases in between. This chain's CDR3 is CASSLMGGRGEFF. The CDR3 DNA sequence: TGTGCCAGCAGTTTAATGGGAGGACGTGGCGAGTTCTTC.

The CDR3 loop is CASSSQTSGGSYEQYF. The CDR3 DNA follows: TGTGCCAGCAGCTCCCAGACTAGCGGGGGATCCTACGAGCAGTACTTC. V and J are TRBV9 and TRBJ2-5; TRBD2 agrees at 12 bases. Matching the DNA end better, TRBJ2-7 makes the J call doubtful. Germline CDR1 and CDR2: SGDLS and YYNGEE. The CDR3 is 16 amino acids.

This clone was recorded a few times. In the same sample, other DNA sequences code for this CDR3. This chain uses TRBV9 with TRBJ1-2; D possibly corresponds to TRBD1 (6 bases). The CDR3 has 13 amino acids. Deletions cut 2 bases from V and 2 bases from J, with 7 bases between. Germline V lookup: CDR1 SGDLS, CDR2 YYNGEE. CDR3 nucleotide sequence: TGTGCCAGCAGCGTGGACAGCAACTATGGCTACACCTTC. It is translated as CASSVDSNYGYTF.

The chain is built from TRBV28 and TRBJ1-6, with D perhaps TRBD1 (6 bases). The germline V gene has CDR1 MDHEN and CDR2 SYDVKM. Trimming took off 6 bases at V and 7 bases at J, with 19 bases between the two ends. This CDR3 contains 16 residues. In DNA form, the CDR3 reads TGTGCCAGCAGCAAGACCCGGACGGGGGGCAATTCACCCCTCCACTTT. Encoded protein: CASSKTRTGGNSPLHF.

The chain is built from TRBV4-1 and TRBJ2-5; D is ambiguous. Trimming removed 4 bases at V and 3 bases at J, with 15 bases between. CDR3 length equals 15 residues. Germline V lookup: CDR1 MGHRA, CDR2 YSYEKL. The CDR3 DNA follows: TGCGCCAGCAGCCCCCCGGGTCGGAAAGAAGAGACCCAGTACTTC. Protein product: CASSPPGRKEETQYF.

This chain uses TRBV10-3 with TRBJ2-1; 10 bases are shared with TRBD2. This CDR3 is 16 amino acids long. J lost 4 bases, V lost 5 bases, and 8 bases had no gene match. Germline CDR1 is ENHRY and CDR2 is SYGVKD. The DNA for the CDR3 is TGTGCCATCAGTCGCCTTCTAGCGGGAGAATACAATGAGCAGTTCTTC. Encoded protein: CAISRLLAGEYNEQFF.

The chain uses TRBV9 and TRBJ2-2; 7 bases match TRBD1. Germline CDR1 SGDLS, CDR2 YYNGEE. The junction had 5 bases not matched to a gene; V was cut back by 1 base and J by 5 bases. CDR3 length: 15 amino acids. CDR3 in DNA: TGTGCCAGCAGCGTATCAGGGGGTGAGACCGGGGAGCTGTTTTTT. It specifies CASSVSGGETGELFF.